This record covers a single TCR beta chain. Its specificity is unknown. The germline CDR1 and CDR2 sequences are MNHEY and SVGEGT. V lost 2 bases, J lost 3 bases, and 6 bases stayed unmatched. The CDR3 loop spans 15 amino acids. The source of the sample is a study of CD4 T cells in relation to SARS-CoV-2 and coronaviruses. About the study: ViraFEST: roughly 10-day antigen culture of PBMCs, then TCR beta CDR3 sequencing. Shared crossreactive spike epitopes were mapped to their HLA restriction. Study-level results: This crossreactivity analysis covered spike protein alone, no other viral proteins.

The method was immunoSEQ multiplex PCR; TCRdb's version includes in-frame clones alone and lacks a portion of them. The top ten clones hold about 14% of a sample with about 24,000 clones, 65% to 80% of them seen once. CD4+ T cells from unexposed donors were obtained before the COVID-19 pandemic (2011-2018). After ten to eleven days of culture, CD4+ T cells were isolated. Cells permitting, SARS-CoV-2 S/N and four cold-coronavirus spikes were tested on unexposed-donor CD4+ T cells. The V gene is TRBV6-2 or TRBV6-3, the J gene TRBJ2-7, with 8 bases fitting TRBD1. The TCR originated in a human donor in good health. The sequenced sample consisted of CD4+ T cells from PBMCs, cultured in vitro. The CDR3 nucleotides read TGTGCCAGCAGTTACCAAGGACAGGGCCTCTACGAGCAGTACTTC. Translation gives CASSYQGQGLYEQYF.